Listed below are T cell receptor beta chains from one sample, sequenced in a study of cytomegalovirus exposure and HLA in healthy donors. Repertoires were generated with immunoSEQ multiplex PCR, while TCRdb's copy carries only in-frame clones and drops some. In the table there are 150,000 to 200,000 clones, 81% of which are singletons. The material sequenced was PBMCs. These receptors came from a woman aged 18 to 35 in good health and CMV-seropositive. The CDR3 runs from the conserved cysteine through the conserved F or W. Each record gives: J gene, D gene, clone size, V gene, CDR3 protein, CDR3 DNA. D genes are given only for firm matches. Clone size is given for some rows only: seen once, a few or many times, or a class if the clone is expanded.

J gene: TRBJ2-2
D gene: .
clone size: .
V gene: TRBV25-1
CDR3 protein: CASSAGELFF
CDR3 DNA: TGTGCCAGCAGTGCGGGGGAGCTGTTTTTT

J gene: TRBJ2-2
D gene: TRBD1
clone size: .
V gene: TRBV27
CDR3 protein: CASSGTGQWGELFF
CDR3 DNA: TGTGCCAGCAGCGGGACAGGGCAGTGGGGGGAGCTGTTTTTT

J gene: TRBJ1-4
D gene: TRBD1
clone size: .
V gene: TRBV13
CDR3 protein: CASSLRSQGAEKLFF
CDR3 DNA: TGTGCCAGCAGCTTACGCTCACAGGGGGCTGAAAAACTGTTTTTT

J gene: TRBJ2-7
D gene: TRBD2
clone size: .
V gene: TRBV27
CDR3 protein: CASSYLAGGQYEQYF
CDR3 DNA: TGTGCCAGCAGTTACTTAGCGGGGGGGCAGTACGAGCAGTACTTC

J gene: TRBJ2-7
D gene: TRBD2
clone size: once
V gene: TRBV10-1
CDR3 protein: CASSTGTTGEQYF
CDR3 DNA: TGCGCCAGCAGTACCGGGACTACTGGCGAGCAGTACTTC

J gene: TRBJ2-2
D gene: TRBD2
clone size: .
V gene: TRBV7-9
CDR3 protein: CASSLNGLAANTGELFF
CDR3 DNA: TGTGCCAGCAGCTTAAATGGTCTAGCGGCGAACACCGGGGAGCTGTTTTTT

J gene: TRBJ2-1
D gene: TRBD2
clone size: .
V gene: TRBV5-1
CDR3 protein: CASSSLTSGDNEQFF
CDR3 DNA: TGCGCCAGCAGCTCCCTGACTAGCGGGGACAATGAGCAGTTCTTC

J gene: TRBJ1-2
D gene: TRBD1
clone size: .
V gene: TRBV7-9
CDR3 protein: CASSPGQGGYTF
CDR3 DNA: TGTGCCAGCAGCCCCGGACAGGGCGGCTACACCTTC

J gene: TRBJ2-3
D gene: TRBD2
clone size: .
V gene: TRBV2
CDR3 protein: CASSVLAGTDTQYF
CDR3 DNA: TGTGCCAGCAGTGTGCTAGCGGGGACAGATACGCAGTATTTT

J gene: TRBJ2-1
D gene: TRBD2
clone size: .
V gene: TRBV27
CDR3 protein: CASSPGTSGYNEQFF
CDR3 DNA: TGTGCCAGCAGTCCAGGGACTAGCGGATACAATGAGCAGTTCTTC

J gene: TRBJ2-7
D gene: .
clone size: .
V gene: TRBV5-4
CDR3 protein: CASSLVKSSYEQYF
CDR3 DNA: TGTGCCAGCAGCTTGGTAAAGAGCTCCTACGAGCAGTACTTC

J gene: TRBJ2-1
D gene: .
clone size: .
V gene: TRBV4-3
CDR3 protein: CASSGETRANDEQFF
CDR3 DNA: TGCGCCAGCAGTGGGGAGACAAGAGCCAACGATGAGCAGTTCTTC

J gene: TRBJ1-3
D gene: TRBD1
clone size: .
V gene: TRBV2
CDR3 protein: CASSGNRDRERFSGNTIYF
CDR3 DNA: TGTGCCAGCAGTGGAAACCGGGACAGGGAACGCTTCTCTGGAAACACCATATATTTT

J gene: TRBJ2-6
D gene: TRBD2
clone size: .
V gene: TRBV19
CDR3 protein: CASSQRGSGANVLTF
CDR3 DNA: TGTGCCAGTAGTCAGCGGGGCTCTGGGGCCAACGTCCTGACTTTC

J gene: TRBJ2-5
D gene: TRBD2
clone size: .
V gene: TRBV4-3
CDR3 protein: CASSQDLSGRAQTQYF
CDR3 DNA: TGCGCCAGCAGCCAAGACCTTAGCGGGCGGGCACAGACCCAGTACTTC

J gene: TRBJ2-7
D gene: .
clone size: .
V gene: TRBV20-1
CDR3 protein: CSAREDSEQYF
CDR3 DNA: TGCAGTGCTAGGGAGGACAGTGAGCAGTACTTC

J gene: TRBJ2-4
D gene: .
clone size: few
V gene: TRBV15
CDR3 protein: CATSRDRWEGLIAKNIQYF
CDR3 DNA: TGTGCCACCAGCAGAGATCGATGGGAAGGACTGATAGCCAAAAACATTCAGTACTTC

J gene: TRBJ1-1
D gene: TRBD1
clone size: .
V gene: TRBV10-2
CDR3 protein: CASSSQGASTEAFF
CDR3 DNA: TGCGCCAGCAGTTCCCAGGGGGCGAGCACTGAAGCTTTCTTT

J gene: TRBJ1-4
D gene: .
clone size: .
V gene: TRBV19
CDR3 protein: CASSTQGLRLTNEKLFF
CDR3 DNA: TGTGCCAGTAGTACACAGGGTCTTAGGCTTACTAATGAAAAACTGTTTTTT

J gene: TRBJ1-1
D gene: TRBD1
clone size: .
V gene: TRBV6-5
CDR3 protein: CASSYRGPIGAFF
CDR3 DNA: TGTGCCAGCAGTTACAGGGGGCCTATTGGAGCTTTCTTT

J gene: TRBJ1-1
D gene: .
clone size: .
V gene: TRBV27
CDR3 protein: CASRPEGEQGTEAFF
CDR3 DNA: TGTGCCAGCAGGCCCGAGGGGGAGCAGGGGACTGAAGCTTTCTTT

J gene: TRBJ1-1
D gene: .
clone size: .
V gene: TRBV9
CDR3 protein: CASSVEQGRTEAFF
CDR3 DNA: TGTGCCAGCAGCGTAGAGCAGGGTCGCACTGAAGCTTTCTTT

J gene: TRBJ1-1
D gene: TRBD1
clone size: .
V gene: TRBV19
CDR3 protein: CASSIYLEGAREAFF
CDR3 DNA: TGTGCCAGTAGTATTTATCTGGAGGGGGCGCGTGAAGCTTTCTTT

J gene: TRBJ1-2
D gene: .
clone size: .
V gene: TRBV29-1
CDR3 protein: CSAETVEGDYGYTF
CDR3 DNA: TGCAGCGCTGAGACTGTGGAAGGGGACTATGGCTACACCTTC

J gene: TRBJ1-2
D gene: TRBD1
clone size: .
V gene: TRBV6-5
CDR3 protein: CASSRQGSNYGYTF
CDR3 DNA: TGTGCCAGCAGCCGACAGGGGTCTAACTATGGCTACACCTTC

J gene: TRBJ1-2
D gene: TRBD1
clone size: .
V gene: TRBV30
CDR3 protein: CAWSWTGARANYGYTF
CDR3 DNA: TGTGCCTGGAGCTGGACAGGGGCTCGCGCCAACTATGGCTACACCTTC

J gene: TRBJ2-1
D gene: TRBD2
clone size: .
V gene: TRBV5-6
CDR3 protein: CASSLEAGDEQFF
CDR3 DNA: TGTGCCAGCAGCTTGGAAGCGGGGGATGAGCAGTTCTTC

J gene: TRBJ1-2
D gene: .
clone size: .
V gene: TRBV6-4
CDR3 protein: CASRRCALLAVGYTF
CDR3 DNA: TGTGCCAGCAGGCGGTGCGCCCTACTAGCAGTTGGCTACACCTTC

J gene: TRBJ2-1
D gene: .
clone size: .
V gene: TRBV5-1
CDR3 protein: CASSHAMGANEQFF
CDR3 DNA: TGCGCCAGCAGCCACGCCATGGGGGCGAATGAGCAGTTCTTC

J gene: TRBJ2-5
D gene: TRBD2
clone size: once
V gene: TRBV4-1
CDR3 protein: CASSLAPTSGGFRETQYF
CDR3 DNA: TGCGCCAGCAGCCTCGCGCCTACTAGCGGGGGTTTTCGCGAGACCCAGTACTTC

J gene: TRBJ1-6
D gene: .
clone size: .
V gene: TRBV19
CDR3 protein: CASRAGDSYNSPLHF
CDR3 DNA: TGTGCCAGTAGAGCAGGGGACTCCTATAATTCACCCCTCCACTTT

J gene: TRBJ1-2
D gene: .
clone size: .
V gene: TRBV7-6
CDR3 protein: CASSFGGDIYGYTF
CDR3 DNA: TGTGCCAGCAGCTTCGGGGGAGACATTTATGGCTACACCTTC

J gene: TRBJ1-1
D gene: .
clone size: .
V gene: TRBV15
CDR3 protein: CATSRGGGNTEAFF
CDR3 DNA: TGTGCCACCAGCAGAGGAGGAGGGAACACTGAAGCTTTCTTT

J gene: TRBJ1-3
D gene: .
clone size: .
V gene: TRBV7-8
CDR3 protein: CASSPSPRSGNTIYF
CDR3 DNA: TGTGCCAGCAGCCCTTCCCCCCGATCCGGGAACACCATATATTTT

J gene: TRBJ1-2
D gene: TRBD1
clone size: once
V gene: TRBV28
CDR3 protein: CAVGQGVSGYTF
CDR3 DNA: TGTGCCGTTGGACAGGGAGTCTCTGGCTACACCTTC

J gene: TRBJ1-1
D gene: .
clone size: .
V gene: TRBV5-4
CDR3 protein: CASQGLNTEAFF
CDR3 DNA: TGTGCCAGCCAGGGCCTGAACACTGAAGCTTTCTTT

J gene: TRBJ1-1
D gene: TRBD1
clone size: .
V gene: TRBV6-1
CDR3 protein: CASSEARDRAGAFF
CDR3 DNA: TGTGCCAGCAGTGAAGCCCGGGACAGGGCTGGGGCTTTCTTT

J gene: TRBJ1-5
D gene: .
clone size: .
V gene: TRBV19
CDR3 protein: CASSTGTEGQPQHF
CDR3 DNA: TGTGCCAGTAGTACCGGGACTGAGGGTCAGCCCCAGCATTTT

J gene: TRBJ1-1
D gene: .
clone size: .
V gene: TRBV7-9
CDR3 protein: CASSPTGGNTEAFF
CDR3 DNA: TGTGCCAGCAGCCCAACGGGGGGGAACACTGAAGCTTTCTTT

J gene: TRBJ2-3
D gene: .
clone size: .
V gene: TRBV6-4
CDR3 protein: CASSVGEFTDTQYF
CDR3 DNA: TGTGCCAGCAGTGTGGGAGAGTTCACAGATACGCAGTATTTT

J gene: TRBJ2-3
D gene: .
clone size: .
V gene: TRBV13
CDR3 protein: CASSLGGQRYTDTQYF
CDR3 DNA: TGTGCCAGCAGCTTGGGGGGACAGAGATACACAGATACGCAGTATTTT

J gene: TRBJ2-1
D gene: .
clone size: .
V gene: TRBV15
CDR3 protein: CATSRPGGGSYNEQFF
CDR3 DNA: TGTGCCACCAGCAGACCAGGAGGCGGGTCCTACAATGAGCAGTTCTTC